Listed below are T cell receptor beta chains from one sample, sequenced in a study of blood T cell repertoires in COVID-19. Sequencing was performed with immunoSEQ multiplex PCR; in TCRdb, only in-frame clones are kept and a portion is missing. The table includes some 330,000 clones, more than 70% detected once. The source material was PBMCs or T cells enriched from blood (not recorded which). The receptors derive from a man in his forties in a cohort exposed to, infected with or recovered from COVID-19 (not recorded which). The CDR3 runs from the conserved cysteine through the conserved F or W. A D gene is named only where the DNA matches it firmly. The size field is filled for only some rows; it gives once, few, many or a size class.

>-|TRBV7-8|TRBJ2-3|TRBD2
TGTGCCAGCAGCCCGGGGACTAGCGGCTCAGATACGCAGTATTTT
CASSPGTSGSDTQYF
>-|TRBV11-2|TRBJ1-1|-
TGTGCCAGCAGCCTCGGGTCCAAAGCTTTCTTT
CASSLGSKAFF
>-|TRBV12-3/TRBV12-4|TRBJ1-2|-
TGTGCCAGCTGGTCCGGCTATGGCTACACCTTC
CASWSGYGYTF
>-|TRBV2|TRBJ2-1|-
TGTGCCAGCAGTTTCAAGCGGGATGAGCAGTTCTTC
CASSFKRDEQFF
>-|TRBV4-1|TRBJ2-7|-
TGCGCCAGCAGCCAAGAATCAAACAGGTCCTACGAGCAGTACTTC
CASSQESNRSYEQYF
>-|TRBV3-1/TRBV3-2|TRBJ2-1|TRBD2
TGTGCCAGCAGCCAAGGGACTAGAGTCTATGAGCAGTTCTTC
CASSQGTRVYEQFF
>-|TRBV5-1|TRBJ2-7|TRBD2
TGCGCCAGCAGCTTGGGACTAGCGGGCGATCTTTCCTACGAGCAGTACTTC
CASSLGLAGDLSYEQYF
>-|TRBV27|TRBJ1-5|TRBD1
TGTGCCAGCGGGAGGACAGGTAGCAATCAGCCCCAGCATTTT
CASGRTGSNQPQHF
>-|TRBV9|TRBJ2-7|-
TGTGCCAGCAGCGGGCGGGCGAGCTCCTACGAGCAGTACTTC
CASSGRASSYEQYF
>-|TRBV14|TRBJ2-1|TRBD2
TGTGCCAGCAGCCCCCCTAGCGGGAGAGGCGGTGAGCAGTTCTTC
CASSPPSGRGGEQFF
>once|TRBV19|TRBJ1-2|-
TGTGCCAGTAACTCCAACCGGGGAAGAGGCTATGGCTACACCTTC
CASNSNRGRGYGYTF
>-|TRBV29-1|TRBJ2-3|TRBD2
TGCAGCGGCTTTAGCGGGGATACGCAGTATTTT
CSGFSGDTQYF
>few|TRBV10-2|TRBJ2-5|-
TGCGCCAGCACGGAGGGTGGGTCCCAAGAGACCCAGTACTTC
CASTEGGSQETQYF
>-|TRBV27|TRBJ2-3|TRBD2
TGTGCCAGCAGTTTATCCGGGACTAGCGGGGTAACAGATACGCAGTATTTT
CASSLSGTSGVTDTQYF
>-|TRBV6-5|TRBJ2-1|-
TGTGCCAGCAGTTACGGACAGCTAAGCTCCTACAATGAGCAGTTCTTC
CASSYGQLSSYNEQFF
>once|TRBV28|TRBJ1-2|TRBD1
TGTGCCAGCAGTGTGACAGGGTTCTATGGCTACACCTTC
CASSVTGFYGYTF
>-|TRBV19|TRBJ1-5|-
TGTGCCAGTAGTATGGGTCAGGGACTTGGTCAGCCCCAGCATTTT
CASSMGQGLGQPQHF
>-|TRBV6-5|TRBJ2-2|-
TGTGCCAGCAGTCCAGGGGCCGGGGAGCTGTTTTTT
CASSPGAGELFF
>-|TRBV10-3|TRBJ1-5|-
TGTGCCATCGGAGAAGGAGGGGCGGGCAATCAGCCCCAGCATTTT
CAIGEGGAGNQPQHF
>few|TRBV29-1|TRBJ2-2|-
TGCAGCGCGGGACACGGGGAGCTGTTTTTT
CSAGHGELFF
>-|TRBV6-4|TRBJ1-5|-
TGTGCCAGCAGTGCAAACTATAATCAGCCCCAGCATTTT
CASSANYNQPQHF